A single sample gave rise to the 9 T cell receptor beta chains below, sequenced in a study of blood T cells in healthy people across ages. Primers used in a second PCR of about 7 to 12 cycles were a sample-barcoded 5' primer and a J-beta primer mix. TCRdb redid the calling of the 5' RACE reads with MiXCR, one entry per CDR3 protein. The table has about 1,000,000 distinct CDR3 sequences, over 35% seen once. The sample was blood. The source of these receptors is a woman aged 55 to 70 in good health.

This clonotype was seen repeatedly, ten times or more. V gene TRBV28 combines with J gene TRBJ2-7; D is unresolved. V was trimmed by 3 bases and J by 2 bases, leaving 8 bases between them. CDR3 length equals 13 residues. Germline V lookup: CDR1 MDHEN, CDR2 SYDVKM. CDR3 DNA: TGTGCCAGCAGTTTGCGAGTTCCCTACGAGCAGTACTTC. Protein sequence: CASSLRVPYEQYF.

The V call is TRBV2, the J call TRBJ2-7; either TRBD1 or TRBD2 may supply D (6 bases each). CDR3 length: 14 residues. The germline gives CDR1 SNHLY, CDR2 FYNNEI. V was pared by 1 base and J by 5 bases, with 12 bases between. The CDR3 nucleotides read TGTGCCAGCAGTGAAGAACCAGGGGAGGACGAGCAGTACTTC. The encoded protein is CASSEEPGEDEQYF.

V gene TRBV12-3 or TRBV12-4 combines with J gene TRBJ2-3; the D call may be TRBD1 or TRBD2 (5 bases each). This CDR3 spans 17 amino acids. V gave up 7 bases and J gave up 0 bases, with 20 bases separating them. CDR3 DNA sequence: TGTGCCAGCAAAATGTATGGGGGAAGCTCTAGCACAGATACGCAGTATTTT. Its protein is CASKMYGGSSSTDTQYF.

The rearrangement links TRBV21-1 to TRBJ2-7; the table gives TRBD2 as D, unverified against the DNA. TRBV21-1 is listed as a pseudogene. CDR3 size: 21 residues. The CDR3 here is CASSAWGTSGKRVTWANEQYF. The CDR3 DNA is TGTGCCAGCAGCGCGTGGGGGACTAGCGGGAAGAGGGTCACATGGGCCAATGAGCAGTACTTC.

The gene calls are TRBV20-1 and TRBJ2-3; 7 bases align to TRBD2. This CDR3 has 15 residues. After removal of 6 bases from V and 1 base from J, the junction contained 10 bases not matched to a gene. Germline CDR1 and CDR2: DFQATT and SNEGSKA (reference sequence). DNA for the CDR3: TGCAGTGCCGATGCTAAGCGGGACGGCACAGATACGCAGTATTTT. It is translated as CSADAKRDGTDTQYF.

This clonotype was found a few times. The chain combines TRBV12-3 or TRBV12-4 with TRBJ2-7, with TRBD2 as a possible D gene (6 bases). With 7 bases removed from V and 7 bases from J, the gap between germline ends came to 20 bases. This CDR3 is built from 14 residues. CDR3 residues: CASTLGRLRNEQYF. CDR3 nucleotide sequence: TGTGCCAGCACCCTGGGGAGGCTTAGAAATGAGCAGTACTTC.

The rearrangement uses TRBV5-1 and TRBJ2-1, with TRBD2 matching over 12 bases. Per germline, CDR1 SGHRS and CDR2 YFSETQ. V gave up 4 bases and J gave up 0 bases; unmatched junction bases: 5. This CDR3 has 17 residues. The DNA for the CDR3 is TGCGCCAGCAGCGGGGAGACTAGCGGGAGCTCCTACAATGAGCAGTTCTTC. Amino acid sequence: CASSGETSGSSYNEQFF.

This clonotype turned up a few times. This chain joins TRBV11-2 and TRBJ2-7, with TRBD2 matching 10 bases. There are 14 residues in the CDR3. J was trimmed by 5 bases and V by 6 bases; bases with no gene match: 7. In germline, CDR1 is SGHAT, CDR2 FQNNGV. The CDR3: CASSTAGGPNEQYF. The CDR3 DNA sequence: TGTGCCAGCAGTACAGCGGGAGGGCCGAACGAGCAGTACTTC.

The chain has TRBV6-1 and TRBJ2-3; a possible D gene is TRBD1 (5 bases). Trimming stripped 4 bases from V and 0 bases from J, with 11 bases between. The CDR3 extends over 15 amino acids. Germline-derived CDR1 and CDR2 are MNHNS and SASEGT. The CDR3 here is CASSVRGFSTDTQYF. The CDR3 nucleotides are TGTGCCAGCAGTGTTAGGGGTTTTAGCACAGATACGCAGTATTTT.